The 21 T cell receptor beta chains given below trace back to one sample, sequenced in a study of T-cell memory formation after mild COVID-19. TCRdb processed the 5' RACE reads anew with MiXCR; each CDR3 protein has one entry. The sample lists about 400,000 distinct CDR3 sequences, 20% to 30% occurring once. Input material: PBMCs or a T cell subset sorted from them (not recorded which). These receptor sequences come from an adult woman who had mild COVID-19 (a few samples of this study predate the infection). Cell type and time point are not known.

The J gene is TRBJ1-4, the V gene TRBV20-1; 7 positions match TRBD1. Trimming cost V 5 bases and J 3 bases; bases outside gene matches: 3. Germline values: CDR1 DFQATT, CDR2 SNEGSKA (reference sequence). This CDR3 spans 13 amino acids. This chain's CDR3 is CSAQTGSNEKLFF. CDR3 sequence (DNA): TGCAGTGCTCAGACAGGGTCTAATGAAAAACTGTTTTTT.

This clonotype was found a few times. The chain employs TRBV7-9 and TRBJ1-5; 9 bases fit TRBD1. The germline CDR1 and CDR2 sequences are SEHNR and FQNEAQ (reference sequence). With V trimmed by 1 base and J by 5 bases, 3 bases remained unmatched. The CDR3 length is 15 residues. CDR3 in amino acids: CASSLGTGADQPQHF. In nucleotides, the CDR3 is TGTGCCAGCAGCTTAGGGACAGGGGCAGATCAGCCCCAGCATTTT.

The CDR3 reads CASSSSTGGSPLHF. The CDR3 bases are TGTGCCAGCAGCTCGAGCACAGGGGGCTCACCCCTCCACTTT. The gene calls are TRBV11-2 and TRBJ1-6, with TRBD1 identical over 9 bases. Looked up from germline, CDR1 is SGHAT and CDR2 is FQNNGV. With V trimmed by 4 bases and J by 10 bases, 5 bases remained unmatched. CDR3 size: 14 residues.

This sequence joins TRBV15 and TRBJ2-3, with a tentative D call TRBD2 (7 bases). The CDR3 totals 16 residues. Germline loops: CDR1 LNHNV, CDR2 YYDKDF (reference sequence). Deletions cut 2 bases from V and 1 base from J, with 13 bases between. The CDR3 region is CATSRNSGGRTDTQYF. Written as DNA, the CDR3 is TGTGCCACCAGCAGAAACTCGGGGGGCCGCACAGATACGCAGTATTTT.

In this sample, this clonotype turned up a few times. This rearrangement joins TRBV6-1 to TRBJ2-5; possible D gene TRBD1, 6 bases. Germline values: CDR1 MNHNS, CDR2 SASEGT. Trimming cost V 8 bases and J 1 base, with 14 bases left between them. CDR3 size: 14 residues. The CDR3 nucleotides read TGTGCCAGCCACCCTACAGGGACCCAAGAGACCCAGTACTTC. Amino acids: CASHPTGTQETQYF.

CDR3 DNA sequence: TGCGCCAGCAGCCCGCGGGAGGAACCCCCCCTTATTTACGAGCAGTACTTC. This gives the protein CASSPREEPPLIYEQYF. The rearrangement uses TRBV4-1 and TRBJ2-7; 8 bases fit TRBD2. Germline CDR1 reads MGHRA; CDR2 reads YSYEKL. This CDR3 spans 17 amino acids. V was clipped by 4 bases and J by 4 bases; unmatched bases: 15.

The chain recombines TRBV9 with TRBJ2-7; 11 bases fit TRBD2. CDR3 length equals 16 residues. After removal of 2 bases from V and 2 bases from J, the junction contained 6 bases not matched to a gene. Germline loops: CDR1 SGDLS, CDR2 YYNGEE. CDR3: CASSVTSGSTTYEQYF. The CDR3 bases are TGTGCCAGCAGCGTTACTAGCGGGAGTACAACCTACGAGCAGTACTTC.

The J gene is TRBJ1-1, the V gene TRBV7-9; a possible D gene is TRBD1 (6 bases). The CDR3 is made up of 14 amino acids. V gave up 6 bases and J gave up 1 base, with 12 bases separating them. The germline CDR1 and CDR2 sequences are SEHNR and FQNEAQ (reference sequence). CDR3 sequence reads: CASRLQGQNTEAFF. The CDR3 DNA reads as TGTGCCAGCAGACTCCAGGGGCAGAACACTGAAGCTTTCTTT.

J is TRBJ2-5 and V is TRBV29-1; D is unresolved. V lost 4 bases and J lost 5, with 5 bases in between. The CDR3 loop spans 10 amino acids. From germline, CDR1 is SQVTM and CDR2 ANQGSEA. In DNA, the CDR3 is TGCAGCGTTGCGATGGAGACCCAGTACTTC. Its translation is CSVAMETQYF.

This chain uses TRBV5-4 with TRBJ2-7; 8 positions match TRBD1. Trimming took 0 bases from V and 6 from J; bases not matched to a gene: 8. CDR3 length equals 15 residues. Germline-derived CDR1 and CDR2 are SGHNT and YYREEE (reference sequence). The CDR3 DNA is TGTGCCAGCAGCTTGGATTTGGACAGGGTCGGCGAGCAGTACTTC. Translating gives CASSLDLDRVGEQYF.

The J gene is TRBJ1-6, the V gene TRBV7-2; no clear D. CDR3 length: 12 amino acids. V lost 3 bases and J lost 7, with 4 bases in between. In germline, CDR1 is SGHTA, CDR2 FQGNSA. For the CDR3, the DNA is TGTGCCAGCAGCTTCCGAAATTCACCCCTCCACTTT. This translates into CASSFRNSPLHF.

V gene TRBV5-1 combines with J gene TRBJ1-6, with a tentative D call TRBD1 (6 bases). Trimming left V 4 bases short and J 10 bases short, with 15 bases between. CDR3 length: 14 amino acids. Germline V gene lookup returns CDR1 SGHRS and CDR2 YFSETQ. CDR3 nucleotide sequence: TGCGCCAGCAGCGCTCGGTGGGGGCTCTCACCCCTCCACTTT. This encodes CASSARWGLSPLHF.

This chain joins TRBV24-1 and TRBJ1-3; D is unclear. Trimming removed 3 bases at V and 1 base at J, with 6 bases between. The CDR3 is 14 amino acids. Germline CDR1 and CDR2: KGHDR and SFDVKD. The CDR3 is CATSDANSGNTIYF. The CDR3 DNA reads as TGTGCCACCAGTGATGCGAATTCTGGAAACACCATATATTTT.

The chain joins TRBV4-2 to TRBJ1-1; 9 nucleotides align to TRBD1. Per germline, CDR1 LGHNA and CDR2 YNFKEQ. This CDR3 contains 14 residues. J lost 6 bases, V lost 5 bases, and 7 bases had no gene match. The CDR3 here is CASSVPGQGSEAFF. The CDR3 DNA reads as TGTGCCAGCAGCGTACCGGGACAGGGCTCTGAAGCTTTCTTT.

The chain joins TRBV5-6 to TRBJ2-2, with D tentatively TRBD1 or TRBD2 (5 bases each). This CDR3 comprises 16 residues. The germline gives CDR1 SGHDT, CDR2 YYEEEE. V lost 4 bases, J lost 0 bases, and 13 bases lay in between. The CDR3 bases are TGTGCCAGCAGCCTTAGGGACGGTACGAACACCGGGGAGCTGTTTTTT. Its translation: CASSLRDGTNTGELFF.

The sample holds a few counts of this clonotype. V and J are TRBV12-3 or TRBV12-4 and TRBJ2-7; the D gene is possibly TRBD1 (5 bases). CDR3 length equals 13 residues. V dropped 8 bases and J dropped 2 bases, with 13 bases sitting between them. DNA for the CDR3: TGTGCCAGCTGCTGGGGCACTACCTACGAGCAGTACTTC. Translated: CASCWGTTYEQYF.

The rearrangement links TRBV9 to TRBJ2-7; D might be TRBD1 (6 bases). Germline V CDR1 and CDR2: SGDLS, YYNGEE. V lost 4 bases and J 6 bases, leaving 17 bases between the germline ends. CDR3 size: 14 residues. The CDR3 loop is CASSSGTRGLEQYF. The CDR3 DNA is TGTGCCAGCAGCTCCGGGACCAGGGGTCTCGAGCAGTACTTC.

CDR3 region: CSATGHWAHEQYF. For the CDR3, the DNA is TGCAGTGCTACGGGACACTGGGCCCACGAGCAGTACTTC. The J gene is TRBJ2-7, the V gene TRBV20-1; TRBD1 might be the D (6 bases). The V and J ends lost 4 bases and 5 bases respectively, with 15 bases between them. Per the germline V gene, CDR1 is DFQATT and CDR2 is SNEGSKA (reference sequence). The CDR3 contains 13 residues.

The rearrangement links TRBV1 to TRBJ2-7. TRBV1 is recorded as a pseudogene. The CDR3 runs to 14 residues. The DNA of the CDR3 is TGTGCCAGCAGCGAAGCGAGAGCGTACTACGAGCAGTACTTC. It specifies CASSEARAYYEQYF.

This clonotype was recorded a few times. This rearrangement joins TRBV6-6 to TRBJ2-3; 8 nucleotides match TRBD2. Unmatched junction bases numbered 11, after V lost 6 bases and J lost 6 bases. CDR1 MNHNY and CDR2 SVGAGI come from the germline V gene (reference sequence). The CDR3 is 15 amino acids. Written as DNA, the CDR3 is TGTGCCAGCAGAGCCGGGACTAGGGGCCCGGATACGCAGTATTTT. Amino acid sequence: CASRAGTRGPDTQYF.

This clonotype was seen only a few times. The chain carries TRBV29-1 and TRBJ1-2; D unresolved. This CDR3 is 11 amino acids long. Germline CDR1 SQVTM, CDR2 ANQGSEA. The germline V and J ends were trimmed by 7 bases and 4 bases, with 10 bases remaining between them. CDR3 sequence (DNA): TGCAGCGCCACAGCGACCTATGGCTACACCTTC. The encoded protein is CSATATYGYTF.